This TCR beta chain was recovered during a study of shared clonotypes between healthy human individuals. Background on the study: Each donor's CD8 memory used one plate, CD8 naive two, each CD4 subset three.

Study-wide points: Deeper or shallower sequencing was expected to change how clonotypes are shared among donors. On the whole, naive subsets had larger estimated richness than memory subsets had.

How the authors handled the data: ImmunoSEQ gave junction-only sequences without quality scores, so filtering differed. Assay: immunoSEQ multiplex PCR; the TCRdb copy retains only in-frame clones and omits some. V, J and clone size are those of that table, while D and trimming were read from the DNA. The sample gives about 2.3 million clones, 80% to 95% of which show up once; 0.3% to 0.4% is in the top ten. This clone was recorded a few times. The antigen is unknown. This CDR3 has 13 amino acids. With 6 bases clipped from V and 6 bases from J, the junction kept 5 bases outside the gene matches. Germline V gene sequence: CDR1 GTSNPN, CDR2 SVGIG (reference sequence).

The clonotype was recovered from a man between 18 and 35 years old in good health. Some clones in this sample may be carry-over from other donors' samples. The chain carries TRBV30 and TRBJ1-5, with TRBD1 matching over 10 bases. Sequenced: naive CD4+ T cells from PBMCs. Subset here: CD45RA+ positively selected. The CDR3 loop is CACGTGVGQPQHF. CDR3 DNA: TGTGCCTGTGGGACAGGGGTGGGTCAGCCCCAGCATTTT.